This TCR beta chain was obtained from a study of cytotoxic CD8 clonotypes in ibrutinib-treated CLL. The wider study: Within the patient group, approximately 10 were relapsed/refractory and approximately 16 treatment-naive, and 17 were IGHV unmutated. Findings of the study overall: Public clonotypes, rarely seen, contracted or held steady on treatment.

PBMCs were cryopreserved, and roughly 2 micrograms of genomic DNA from them went into TCR beta libraries. TCRdb's table, derived via immunoSEQ multiplex PCR, lists solely in-frame clones and lacks some. Of approximately 70,000 clones listed, approximately 80% are singletons. This clone was detected once. Its antigen is currently unknown. This CDR3 is 12 amino acids long. CDR1 and CDR2 (germline): MGHDK, SYGVNS. J gave up 6 bases and V 6 bases, and 4 bases lay outside the gene matches. V and J are TRBV25-1 and TRBJ1-1; 7 bases agree with TRBD1. The sequenced sample was PBMCs, obtained at disease progression, from a patient treated with ibrutinib. The clonotype comes from a human donor with chronic lymphocytic leukemia. DNA for the CDR3: TGTGCCAGCAGGCTGACAGGGCCTGAAGCTTTCTTT. Translated, it gives CASRLTGPEAFF.